Below are 5 T cell receptor beta chains sequenced from a single sample in a study of cytomegalovirus exposure and HLA in healthy donors. The PCR had 60 Vbeta and 13 Jbeta primers. Clones were sequenced by immunoSEQ multiplex PCR, and TCRdb holds only the in-frame ones, with some missing. The sample lists 150,000 to 200,000 clones, about 75% occurring once. Sequencing input: PBMCs. These receptors were taken from a male donor in good health and CMV-seropositive.

This chain connects TRBV2 to TRBJ2-1; TRBD1 matches 7 bases. After removal of 6 bases from V and 6 bases from J, the junction contained 5 bases not matched to a gene. The CDR3 is made up of 13 amino acids. The germline gives CDR1 SNHLY, CDR2 FYNNEI. CDR3 nucleotides: TGTGCCAGCAGCCTCGGGACAGCCAATGAGCAGTTCTTC. It translates to CASSLGTANEQFF.

The gene calls are TRBV30 and TRBJ2-5; maybe TRBD1 (6 bases). The J call may be wrong; the DNA end is better matched by TRBJ2-7. Germline CDR1 and CDR2: GTSNPN and SVGIG (reference sequence). CDR3 length equals 13 residues. The CDR3 sequence is CAWSVGQLYEQYF. The CDR3 nucleotides read TGTGCCTGGAGTGTAGGACAGCTCTACGAGCAGTACTTC.

In its sample, this clone was seen a few times. The chain combines TRBV5-4 with TRBJ2-2; 7 nucleotides line up with TRBD1. CDR1 and CDR2 (germline): SGHNT, YYREEE (reference sequence). With 2 bases clipped from V and 2 bases from J, the junction kept 6 bases outside the gene matches. This CDR3 region has 16 residues. In DNA, the CDR3 is TGTGCCAGCAGCTTCGAACGGGACAGCAACACCGGGGAGCTGTTTTTT. This sequence encodes CASSFERDSNTGELFF.

This clone has a handful of counts. The rearrangement uses TRBV6-1 and TRBJ2-7; 12 bases line up with TRBD2. This CDR3 has 16 amino acids. V was clipped by 3 bases and J by 4 bases; unmatched bases: 7. CDR1 MNHNS and CDR2 SASEGT come from the germline V gene. In DNA form, the CDR3 reads TGTGCCAGCAGTGATCCCGGGACTAGCGGGTTGTACGAGCAGTACTTC. It is translated as CASSDPGTSGLYEQYF.

In this sample, this clone turned up a few times. The genes are TRBV5-1 and TRBJ1-1, with D unresolved. The length of the CDR3 is 12 residues. Between the trimmed V and J ends, which lost 7 bases and 8 bases, there was a span of 15 bases. Germline CDR1 SGHRS, CDR2 YFSETQ. The CDR3 coding sequence is TGCGCCAGCTACGGGGTGGAAGCCGAAGCTTTCTTT. Protein: CASYGVEAEAFF.